This T cell receptor (beta chain) was observed in a study of cytomegalovirus exposure and HLA in healthy donors. The study ran its PCR with 60 Vbeta and 13 Jbeta primers. TCRdb keeps only in-frame clones here, not all; method: immunoSEQ multiplex PCR. The sample consists of over 110,000 clones, around three quarters of them appearing once. Regarding this clone: The target antigen is unknown.

Findings and limits, study-wide: Cytomegalovirus association was assigned to approximately 160 TCR beta chains. Among the most significant clusters, several appeared linked to common viral pathogens in a later analysis. Association of 16,951 TCR beta sequences with HLA alleles was found at 0.05 false discovery rate in a later analysis. As a later analysis showed, a missense DCLRE1C variant was linked to trimming of TCR beta V- and J-genes.

The J segment lost 1 base and the V segment lost 6 bases, leaving 9 bases of the junction unmatched. The CDR3 is 16 amino acids. Germline-derived CDR1 and CDR2 are SGHVS and FNYEAQ. The sequence was collected from a man between 18 and 29 years old in good health and CMV-seronegative. The J gene is TRBJ2-1, the V gene TRBV7-6; 7 bases line up with TRBD2. Sample: PBMCs. The CDR3, as DNA: TGTGCCAGCAGTTACAGCGGGGTAAGGTCCTACAATGAGCAGTTCTTC. Its translation is CASSYSGVRSYNEQFF. Complete variable domain (other parts from reference TRBV7-6 and TRBJ2-1): GAGVSQSPRYKVTKRGQDVALRCDPISGHVSLYWYRQALGQGPEFLTYFNYEAQQDKSGLPNDRFSAERPEGSISTLTIQRTEQRDSAMYRCASSYSGVRSYNEQFFGPGTRLTVL.